The 10 T cell receptor beta chains presented below share a single source sample, sequenced in a study of blood T cell repertoires in COVID-19. Profiling relied on immunoSEQ multiplex PCR, and the TCRdb table lists in-frame clones only, not all of them. In the table there are roughly 320,000 clones, roughly 90% of which are singletons. The sample was peripheral blood. These receptors all stem from a woman aged 25-40 years with COVID-19, enrolled during active disease.

The CDR3 coding sequence is TGTGCCAGCAGCTTAGACGGACAGGTGAATCAGCCCCAGCATTTT. It yields the protein CASSLDGQVNQPQHF. The chain carries TRBV7-2 and TRBJ1-5; 7 bases agree with TRBD1. The CDR3 is made up of 15 amino acids. Trimming took 1 base from V and 4 from J; bases not matched to a gene: 4. Per germline, CDR1 SGHTA and CDR2 FQGNSA. Complete variable domain (other parts from reference TRBV7-2 and TRBJ1-5): GAGVSQSPSNKVTEKGKDVELRCDPISGHTALYWYRQSLGQGLEFLIYFQGNSAPDKSGLPSDRFSAERTGGSVSTLTIQRTQQEDSAVYLCASSLDGQVNQPQHFGDGTRLSIL.

This sequence joins TRBV19 and TRBJ1-5; the D gene is possibly TRBD1 (5 bases). CDR1 and CDR2 from the germline V gene are LNHDA and SQIVND (reference sequence). Trimming pared 3 bases from V and 0 bases from J, leaving 9 bases between. The CDR3 is 15 amino acids. The CDR3 bases are TGTGCCAGTAGTATGACGGGGGTTAGCAATCAGCCCCAGCATTTT. It specifies CASSMTGVSNQPQHF.

This rearrangement joins TRBV28 to TRBJ1-2; D call uncertain. Trimming left V 5 bases short and J 1 base short, with 11 bases between. Germline V lookup: CDR1 MDHEN, CDR2 SYDVKM. CDR3 length: 14 residues. The CDR3 reads CASSALSDNYGYTF. In DNA, the CDR3 is TGTGCCAGCAGTGCATTATCAGATAACTATGGCTACACCTTC.

The V gene is TRBV5-4, the J gene TRBJ1-6; the D gene is possibly TRBD1 (5 bases). Germline CDR1 SGHNT, CDR2 YYREEE (reference sequence). CDR3 length: 14 residues. Trimming pared 5 bases from V and 5 bases from J, leaving 11 bases between. CDR3 DNA: TGTGCCAGCAGAAGGGGCACAAATAATTCACCCCTCCACTTT. Translating it yields CASRRGTNNSPLHF.

The genes are TRBV11-2 and TRBJ2-5; 7 bases fit TRBD2. V dropped 8 bases and J dropped 5; count of bases not matched to a gene: 8. CDR3 length: 13 amino acids. Germline assignment: CDR1 SGHAT and CDR2 FQNNGV. This chain's CDR3 is CASLRRGGETQYF. The CDR3 coding sequence is TGTGCCAGCTTACGAAGGGGAGGGGAGACCCAGTACTTC.

The chain employs TRBV6-5 and TRBJ1-3; a possible D gene is TRBD1 (6 bases). The CDR3 length is 15 residues. The V gene's germline CDR1 is MNHEY and CDR2 SVGAGI. The V end lost 2 bases, the J end lost 3 bases, and 11 bases lay between the germline ends. CDR3 loop: CASSYHGQSGNTIYF. The DNA for the CDR3 is TGTGCCAGCAGTTACCACGGACAGAGTGGAAACACCATATATTTT.

V usage is TRBV5-1 and J usage is TRBJ1-6; the D gene is possibly TRBD1 (5 bases). This CDR3 is built from 14 residues. In germline, CDR1 is SGHRS, CDR2 YFSETQ. V lost 4 bases, J lost 6 bases, and 11 bases lay in between. CDR3 coding DNA: TGCGCCAGCAGCCCTAGACAGCCTAATTCACCCCTCCACTTT. It encodes CASSPRQPNSPLHF.

The V and J genes are TRBV7-9 and TRBJ2-2; D is perhaps TRBD2 (6 bases). The germline V gene encodes CDR1 SEHNR and CDR2 FQNEAQ (reference sequence). V lost 1 base and J lost 5, with 17 bases in between. The CDR3 is 17 residues long. CDR3 bases: TGTGCCAGCAGCTTAGGGGGAGGACTTCGTCTTACCGGGGAGCTGTTTTTT. It encodes CASSLGGGLRLTGELFF.

The chain combines TRBV10-3 with TRBJ2-2; 15 bases fit TRBD2. The length of the CDR3 is 14 residues. The V gene's germline CDR1 is ENHRY and CDR2 SYGVKD. The DNA for the CDR3 is TGTGCGCGGACTAGCGGGGGGGACACCGGGGAGCTGTTTTTT. Its protein product is CARTSGGDTGELFF.

In this sample, this clone turned up once. The rearrangement links TRBV6-2 or TRBV6-3 to TRBJ1-1; maybe TRBD1 (5 bases). Looked up from germline, CDR1 is MNHEY and CDR2 is SVGEGT. V gave up 0 bases and J gave up 5 bases, with 10 bases separating them. The CDR3 runs to 14 residues. This chain's CDR3 is CASSYSGGRTEAFF. The DNA for the CDR3 is TGTGCCAGCAGTTACTCGGGGGGGAGAACTGAAGCTTTCTTT.